The 5 T cell receptor beta chains below all came from one sample that was sequenced in a study of T cells after yellow fever vaccination. TCRdb re-derived calls from the 5' RACE reads in MiXCR, one entry per CDR3 protein. The sample holds about 340,000 distinct CDR3 sequences, roughly 8.7% seen once. Source: PBMCs, taken on the day of the first yellow fever vaccination. These receptors originate from a man aged 18 to 30 who received the YFV17D yellow fever vaccine.

This rearrangement joins TRBV6-1 to TRBJ1-2, with D tentatively TRBD1 (5 bases). Trimming took off 3 bases at V and 3 bases at J, with 14 bases between the two ends. Germline CDR1 reads MNHNS; CDR2 reads SASEGT. This CDR3 spans 15 amino acids. The CDR3 DNA sequence: TGTGCCAGCAGTGAGGCCGGGGGAGTTCACTATGGCTACACCTTC. It encodes CASSEAGGVHYGYTF.

This clonotype came up a few times. The chain couples TRBV24-1 to TRBJ2-1; D is ambiguous. Trimming cost V 5 bases and J 9 bases, with 10 bases left between them. CDR3 length equals 12 residues. Germline CDR1 and CDR2: KGHDR and SFDVKD. The CDR3 region has the DNA TGTGCCACCAGTGCCCCCTTTGCTGAGCAGTTCTTC. Translated, it gives CATSAPFAEQFF.

Note on this clonotype: A much larger clone differs from this one at a single base, so this may be a read error. This chain links TRBV7-8 with TRBJ1-5, with a weak D call TRBD1 (5 bases). CDR3 length equals 15 residues. Germline CDR1 is SGHVS and CDR2 is FQNEAQ. CDR3 nucleotides: TGTGCCAGCAGCTTAAGAGGGGTGGGTGATCAGCCCCAGCAATTT. Amino acids: CASSLRGVGDQPQQF.

The chain is built from TRBV10-2 and TRBJ1-1; TRBD1 aligns across 10 bases. Germline CDR1 reads WSHSY; CDR2 reads SAAADI. The CDR3 sequence is 18 residues long. The junction had 16 bases not matched to a gene; V was cut back by 6 bases and J by 3 bases. DNA of the CDR3: TGCGCCAGCAGGACAACCGGGACAGGGGATTCCTGGGACACTGAAGCTTTCTTT. Its translation is CASRTTGTGDSWDTEAFF.

The J gene is TRBJ1-2, the V gene TRBV11-1; 8 bases align to TRBD1. This CDR3 comprises 15 residues. The germline V gene has CDR1 SGHAT and CDR2 FQDESV (reference sequence). V lost 5 bases to trimming and J lost 8 bases; unmatched junction nucleotides: 13. CDR3 in DNA: TGTGCCAGCAGCGCGACAGGGGAGGCGGCCGGCGGCTACACCTTC. Its protein is CASSATGEAAGGYTF.